This T cell receptor (beta chain) was documented in a study of T cells after yellow fever vaccination. Study-level points and caveats: Clones from primary vaccination mostly reappeared after the booster (over 95% CD4, around 90% CD8). Clonotype sharing between CD4 and CD8 compartments was small.

With 5 bases removed from V and 5 bases from J, the gap between germline ends came to 18 bases. The CDR3 totals 15 residues. Germline V gives CDR1 SGHTA, CDR2 FQGNSA. For this clonotype: The antigen is not known.

Generation of TCR cDNA used 5'RACE template switching (which added a universal primer site and UMIs). One entry per CDR3 protein results from TCRdb running MiXCR on the 5' RACE reads. The table shows about 400,000 distinct CDR3 sequences, with about 6.2% occurring only once. Sequencing was performed on PBMCs, taken 5 days after the yellow fever booster vaccination. The chain is built from TRBV7-2 and TRBJ2-5; the D call may be TRBD1 or TRBD2 (5 bases each). The origin of this receptor is a man aged 25 to 40 who received the YFV17D yellow fever vaccine. The CDR3 is CASSLQANSGETQYF. The DNA of the CDR3 is TGTGCCAGCAGCCTACAGGCTAACTCGGGGGAGACCCAGTACTTC.